Listed below are T cell receptor beta chains from one sample, sequenced in a study of PD-1 blockade in classical Hodgkin lymphoma. The repertoire was sequenced with immunoSEQ multiplex PCR; TCRdb's copy has only in-frame clones and lacks some. This table holds around 25,000 clones, around 85% found once. Sequences were derived from CD4+ T cells from blood, sampled before the fourth cycle of nivolumab. The receptor source for this set is a human donor with classical Hodgkin lymphoma. Both conserved end residues are part of each CDR3. The D gene is left open where the match is weak. Size is omitted from some rows. Given values are once, few, many or a class for expanded clones.

V gene	clone size	CDR3 length	J gene	D gene	CDR3 DNA	CDR3 protein
TRBV19	-	14	TRBJ2-7	-	TGTGCCAGTAGCCCTAGGCGGCAGAACTACGAGCAGTACTTC	CASSPRRQNYEQYF
TRBV6-6	once	16	TRBJ1-5	TRBD1	TGTGCCAGCAGTGCTACCGGGACAGGGGGCGCGAAGCCCCAGCATTTT	CASSATGTGGAKPQHF
TRBV5-1	-	16	TRBJ2-7	TRBD2	TGCGCCAGCAGCTTGGCCCCTAGCGGGGGGAACTACGAGCAGTACTTC	CASSLAPSGGNYEQYF
TRBV30	-	17	TRBJ1-5	-	TGTGCCTGGAGTCCAAGGAGGGGGTTGACGAGCAATCAGCCCCAGCATTTT	CAWSPRRGLTSNQPQHF
TRBV18	once	15	TRBJ2-2	-	TGTGCCAGCTCACCCCTCGGGACGGCCTCCGGGGAGCTGTTTTTT	CASSPLGTASGELFF
TRBV11-3	-	14	TRBJ2-4	-	TGTGCCAGCAGCCAGGGACGGGGAGACAACATTCAGTACTTC	CASSQGRGDNIQYF
TRBV10-3	-	13	TRBJ2-3	-	TGTGCCATCGGTTGGGAAAGCACAGATACGCAGTATTTT	CAIGWESTDTQYF
TRBV7-9	once	17	TRBJ2-1	TRBD1	TGTGCCAGCAGCACCCGCCTGACAGGGGGCTCCTACAATGAGCAGTTCTTC	CASSTRLTGGSYNEQFF
TRBV6-1	-	14	TRBJ1-2	TRBD1	TGTGCCAGCAGTGAAGATGGCAGGGGGGATGGCTACACCTTC	CASSEDGRGDGYTF
TRBV14	-	12	TRBJ1-2	-	TGTGCCAGCAGCCAAAGGACCTATGGCTACACCTTC	CASSQRTYGYTF
TRBV28	-	14	TRBJ1-2	-	TGTGCCAGCAGTTTAGGCCTCGTGGGGTATGGCTACACCTTC	CASSLGLVGYGYTF
TRBV10-3	-	11	TRBJ2-7	-	TGTGCCACCGCTTCAGGGGTCGAGCAGTACTTC	CATASGVEQYF
TRBV28	few	12	TRBJ1-3	-	TGTGCCAGCGGGACATCTGGAAACACCATATATTTT	CASGTSGNTIYF
TRBV5-6	-	17	TRBJ2-2	TRBD2	TGTGCCAGCAGCCTGCTTAGCGGGCGGGCGAACACCGGGGAGCTGTTTTTT	CASSLLSGRANTGELFF
TRBV11-2	once	17	TRBJ1-5	-	TGTGCCAGCAGCTTAGGTGGCCGGCGATCTGGCGGTCAGCCCCAGCATTTT	CASSLGGRRSGGQPQHF
TRBV10-3	few	15	TRBJ1-2	-	TGTGCCATCAGTGAGTCAACGCGGGGGAACTATGGCTACACCTTC	CAISESTRGNYGYTF
TRBV11-2	once	13	TRBJ2-1	-	TGTGCCAGCAGCTTAGAACGGTGGGATGAGCAGTTCTTC	CASSLERWDEQFF
TRBV11-2	-	15	TRBJ2-1	-	TGTGCCAGCAGCCCCGGGACGCGGGCCTACAATGAGCAGTTCTTC	CASSPGTRAYNEQFF
TRBV28	-	13	TRBJ2-7	-	TGTGCCAGCAGTCTAGAGGCAGGCAACGAGCAGTACTTC	CASSLEAGNEQYF
TRBV5-4	-	17	TRBJ1-1	-	TGTGCCAGCAGCTTGCCCCTAGGGGGGTTTGGGAACACTGAAGCTTTCTTT	CASSLPLGGFGNTEAFF
TRBV4-1	-	15	TRBJ2-3	TRBD2	TGCGCCAGCAGCTCTTACAGCGGGAGCGCAGATACGCAGTATTTT	CASSSYSGSADTQYF
TRBV19	-	15	TRBJ1-4	-	TGTGCCAGTATTCAAAAAGGAGGGGGGAATGAAAAACTGTTTTTT	CASIQKGGGNEKLFF
TRBV7-7	-	14	TRBJ2-5	TRBD1	TGTGCCAGCAGCTTTGCAGGGGGCCATGAGACCCAGTACTTC	CASSFAGGHETQYF
TRBV30	-	15	TRBJ1-6	TRBD1	TGTGCCTGGCAATCCGGGACAGGTCCTTCTTCACCCCTCCACTTT	CAWQSGTGPSSPLHF
TRBV7-5	-	18	TRBJ1-2	-	TGTGCCAGAAGCTCCCCGGGACGGTGGCCGGAGGGGGCCTATGGCTACACCTTC	CARSSPGRWPEGAYGYTF